This passage covers 18 T cell receptor beta chains from one sample sequenced in a study of early T cells in non-severe SARS-CoV-2 infection. TCRdb itself ran the 5' RACE reads through MiXCR, one entry per CDR3 protein. The data contain tens of thousands of distinct CDR3 sequences, around 6.4% of them singletons. This specimen consisted of whole blood, obtained at baseline. The receptors were sampled from an adult who was a healthcare worker with PCR-confirmed SARS-CoV-2 infection or an uninfected control (not recorded which).

V usage is TRBV4-3 and J usage is TRBJ2-3; the D call may be TRBD1 or TRBD2 (6 bases each). The germline V gene encodes CDR1 LGHNA and CDR2 YSLEER. V was clipped by 0 bases and J by 4 bases, with 20 bases between them. The CDR3 loop spans 18 amino acids. DNA for the CDR3: TGCGCCAGCAGCCAAGATTTCGGCACGGGGGCCCTCGCAGATACGCAGTATTTT. This translates into CASSQDFGTGALADTQYF.

The chain has TRBV7-2 and TRBJ2-1, with a tentative D call TRBD2 (5 bases). The CDR3 is 15 amino acids. V dropped 5 bases and J dropped 6 bases, with 17 bases sitting between them. Germline V gene sequence: CDR1 SGHTA, CDR2 FQGNSA. The DNA of the CDR3 is TGTGCCAGCAGCGCGTCTGTAAACCGGGGCAATGAGCAGTTCTTC. Amino acids: CASSASVNRGNEQFF. The full variable domain, rest sourced from reference TRBV7-2 and TRBJ2-1, is GAGVSQSPSNKVTEKGKDVELRCDPISGHTALYWYRQSLGQGLEFLIYFQGNSAPDKSGLPSDRFSAERTGGSVSTLTIQRTQQEDSAVYLCASSASVNRGNEQFFGPGTRLTVL.

In this sample, this clonotype turned up many times. The V gene is TRBV6-1, the J gene TRBJ2-1, with 7 bases aligning to TRBD2. The ends lost 2 bases at V and 7 bases at J; junction bases unmatched: 8. The CDR3 is 15 residues long. Germline V CDR1 and CDR2: MNHNS, SASEGT. CDR3 sequence reads: CASSELAAGQNEQFF. The CDR3 DNA follows: TGTGCCAGCAGTGAACTAGCGGCGGGGCAGAATGAGCAGTTCTTC.

This clonotype was observed a few times. The chain combines TRBV7-8 with TRBJ1-1, with a possible D match to TRBD1 (6 bases). Per the germline V gene, CDR1 is SGHVS and CDR2 is FQNEAQ. Trimming removed 1 base from V and 10 bases from J, with 16 bases in between. The CDR3 has 14 residues. CDR3 coding DNA: TGTGCCAGCAGCTTAGACGGCAGGGGAGATGGAGCTTTCTTT. Protein: CASSLDGRGDGAFF.

This clonotype was picked up a small number of times. The V gene is TRBV10-3, the J gene TRBJ2-1; 10 nucleotides line up with TRBD2. The V and J ends lost 3 bases and 9 bases, in that order; junction bases with no gene match: 8. Germline values: CDR1 ENHRY, CDR2 SYGVKD. The length of the CDR3 is 15 residues. DNA of the CDR3: TGTGCCATCAGTGACAGCGGACTAGCGGTAATTGAGCAGTTCTTC. It specifies CAISDSGLAVIEQFF.

Many counts were recorded for this clonotype. The V call is TRBV7-8, the J call TRBJ2-1, with TRBD2 matching over 7 bases. CDR1 and CDR2 from the germline V gene are SGHVS and FQNEAQ. The CDR3 extends over 15 amino acids. V lost 0 bases and J lost 3; bases outside the gene matches: 2. This chain's CDR3 is CASSLAGGFYNEQFF. Written as DNA, the CDR3 is TGTGCCAGCAGCTTAGCGGGAGGGTTCTACAATGAGCAGTTCTTC.

This chain joins TRBV7-2 and TRBJ2-3; TRBD1 matches at 9 bases. This CDR3 contains 15 residues. The J segment lost 8 bases and the V segment lost 0 bases, leaving 6 bases of the junction unmatched. Per germline, CDR1 SGHTA and CDR2 FQGNSA. This CDR3 reads CASSLAGQGDLTQYF. As DNA, the CDR3 is TGTGCCAGCAGCTTAGCGGGACAGGGAGACCTTACGCAGTATTTT. Together with reference TRBV7-2 and TRBJ2-3, the CDR3 gives the full variable domain: GAGVSQSPSNKVTEKGKDVELRCDPISGHTALYWYRQSLGQGLEFLIYFQGNSAPDKSGLPSDRFSAERTGGSVSTLTIQRTQQEDSAVYLCASSLAGQGDLTQYFGPGTRLTVL.

This clonotype was found many times. This chain links TRBV25-1 with TRBJ1-1; maybe TRBD1 (6 bases). This CDR3 contains 14 residues. The V end lost 0 bases, the J end lost 3 bases, and 8 bases lay between the germline ends. Germline V gives CDR1 MGHDK, CDR2 SYGVNS. The CDR3 nucleotides are TGTGCCAGCAGTGAATACGGGGGCCACACTGAAGCTTTCTTT. This translates into CASSEYGGHTEAFF.

This clonotype appeared a few times. This chain connects TRBV28 to TRBJ1-4; D remains unclear. The germline V gene has CDR1 MDHEN and CDR2 SYDVKM. Trimming left V 1 base short and J 7 bases short, with 4 bases between. The CDR3 has 12 residues. CDR3 DNA sequence: TGTGCCAGCAGTTTATTTGGTGAAAAACTGTTTTTT. It translates to CASSLFGEKLFF.

V gene TRBV5-1 combines with J gene TRBJ2-1; perhaps TRBD2 as D (6 bases). V dropped 0 bases and J dropped 4 bases, with 8 bases sitting between them. CDR1 and CDR2 from the germline V gene are SGHRS and YFSETQ. This CDR3 is built from 14 residues. The CDR3 region has the DNA TGCGCCAGCAGCTTGGACCTAGCGTACAATGAGCAGTTCTTC. Residues: CASSLDLAYNEQFF.

Many counts were recorded for this clonotype. For the CDR3, the DNA is TGCGCCAGCAGAACACGGTCTGGAGGTACCCTGGGGAATGAGCAGTTCTTC. This sequence encodes CASRTRSGGTLGNEQFF. This chain connects TRBV5-1 to TRBJ2-1; the D gene is possibly TRBD2 (5 bases). The CDR3 has 17 residues. The V and J ends lost 5 bases and 7 bases respectively, with 25 bases between them. The germline gives CDR1 SGHRS, CDR2 YFSETQ.

This clonotype has more than one count but fewer than ten. The V call is TRBV11-1, the J call TRBJ2-1; a possible D gene is TRBD2 (6 bases). The CDR3 spans 16 residues. The germline V gene encodes CDR1 SGHAT and CDR2 FQDESV (reference sequence). The V end was cut by 3 bases, the J end by 4 bases, with 16 bases between. The CDR3 DNA follows: TGTGCCAGCAGCTTGTCAGGGACTCGCCCATACAATGAGCAGTTCTTC. It encodes CASSLSGTRPYNEQFF.

This clonotype has ten or more counts. The chain carries TRBV7-8 and TRBJ2-3, with D perhaps TRBD1 (6 bases). The CDR3 runs to 14 residues. V was trimmed by 0 bases and J by 6 bases, leaving 10 bases between them. From germline, CDR1 is SGHVS and CDR2 FQNEAQ. The CDR3 loop is CASSLAITGDTQYF. Here the CDR3 DNA reads TGTGCCAGCAGCTTAGCGATAACAGGGGATACGCAGTATTTT.

This clonotype was detected only a few times. The V call is TRBV4-3, the J call TRBJ1-1; no clear D. Looked up from germline, CDR1 is LGHNA and CDR2 is YSLEER. V lost 3 bases to trimming and J lost 6 bases, with 11 bases between them. This CDR3 is 13 amino acids long. Written as DNA, the CDR3 is TGCGCCAGCAGCCAGGCCTTCGGTGCTGAAGCTTTCTTT. Amino acids: CASSQAFGAEAFF.

This clonotype was found a few times. The chain has TRBV18 and TRBJ1-3; no firm D call. The germline CDR1 and CDR2 sequences are KGHSH and LQKENI. This CDR3 region has 15 residues. V was shortened by 1 base and J by 3 bases, with 10 bases between the two germline ends. The CDR3 sequence: CASSPQGSFGNTIYF. The CDR3 nucleotides are TGTGCCAGCTCACCACAGGGTTCATTTGGAAACACCATATATTTT.

In this sample, this clonotype turned up a few times. This chain connects TRBV12-3 or TRBV12-4 to TRBJ1-2; D is ambiguous. The V and J ends lost 3 bases and 0 bases respectively, with 11 bases between them. This CDR3 has 15 amino acids. DNA of the CDR3: TGTGCCAGCAGTTTTAGGCTGGAAGCTAACTATGGCTACACCTTC. Encoded protein: CASSFRLEANYGYTF.

In its sample, this clonotype was seen many times. The chain has TRBV20-1 and TRBJ2-1, with a possible D match to TRBD2 (7 bases). Germline-derived CDR1 and CDR2 are DFQATT and SNEGSKA (reference sequence). The ends were cut back, 6 bases at V and 9 bases at J, with 21 bases in the middle. CDR3 length equals 14 residues. The CDR3 DNA follows: TGCAGTGCCTCCCCCCGGGGGGCTCCCCCTGAGCAGTTCTTC. Translated, it gives CSASPRGAPPEQFF.

V and J are TRBV5-6 and TRBJ2-7; 7 nucleotides align to TRBD1. Trimming took 1 base from V and 7 from J; bases not matched to a gene: 5. This CDR3 has 13 amino acids. Germline CDR1 SGHDT, CDR2 YYEEEE. The CDR3 sequence is CASSLTGVWEQYF. The CDR3, as DNA: TGTGCCAGCAGCTTGACAGGGGTTTGGGAGCAGTACTTC.